This T cell receptor beta chain emerged from a study of blood T cell repertoires in COVID-19. Study details: Material from acute and convalescent COVID-19 was sourced from the United States, Italy and Spain. T cells, B-cell-depleted T cells, or PBMCs provided the cDNA or gDNA that served as material.

In the authors' workflow: Nucleated cell counts were estimated from reference gene primer amplification. The method was immunoSEQ multiplex PCR; TCRdb's version includes in-frame clones alone and lacks a portion of them. That table is the source of V, J and clone size, and D and trimming were worked out from the DNA. The sample yields some 400,000 clones, around 84% seen once. The CDR3 length is 15 residues. From germline, CDR1 is MNHEY and CDR2 SMNVEV (reference sequence). The germline V and J ends were trimmed by 6 bases and 6 bases, with 20 bases remaining between them. The source of this sequence is a human donor in a cohort sampled during active COVID-19. The specimen was peripheral blood. The V and J genes are TRBV27 and TRBJ1-1, with D perhaps TRBD1 (5 bases). CDR3 amino acids: CASRQDGSPDAEAFF. The DNA of the CDR3 is TGTGCCAGCAGACAGGACGGCTCCCCCGACGCTGAAGCTTTCTTT.